This T cell receptor (beta chain) derives from a study of beta chain features in type 1 diabetes (dated by TCRdb to the late 2010s). About the full investigation: Patients and healthy donors did not differ in mean age, gender distribution, total cell number or subset yield. A total of some 110 million sorted cells were examined across all samples, and a strong correlation was observed between cell number per subset and RNA yield. Whereas all 30 or so donors provided naive and central memory subsets, regulatory and stem cell-like memory subsets were isolated from just 8 patients and about 8 healthy donors. The study compared the TCRB repertoires of sorted circulating CD4+ T cell subsets in recently diagnosed type 1 diabetes patients with those in matched healthy donors. Study-wide conclusions, independent of this receptor: Naive, central memory and regulatory TCRB repertoires appeared more similar among patients than among healthy donors. HLA sub-analyses involved small numbers of individuals, so any influence of HLA type on TCRB rearrangement remained unresolved. Shorter templates might have been favored by PCR, but patient and control samples were amplified and corrected together, so both groups would have been affected equally by any skew. In all four CD4+ subsets, TCRB CDR3 length was moderately but significantly shorter in type 1 diabetes patients. Fewer insertions and more nucleotide deletions at VDJ recombination sites were observed in patients with type 1 diabetes, implying thymic rearrangement abnormalities. Because cDNA was sequenced instead of genomic DNA, activated cells with high expression could be over-represented, although the groups did not differ in activation or CD3 levels.

All of the isolated RNA was reverse transcribed with the High Capacity cDNA Reverse Transcription Kit, so expressed TCRB transcripts were sequenced. Deep immunoSEQ sequencing was applied to naive, central memory and regulatory T cell samples, giving an average of about 3.6 million total reads per sample. Sorted cells were lysed in RLT buffer, and RNA was extracted using DNase-treated RNeasy Micro or Mini kits according to cell number. To prevent cross-contamination, each cell subset was processed individually, whereas patient and healthy donor samples were processed jointly. Using the immunoSEQ multiplex PCR, TCRB sequences were amplified from cDNA into 87-bp fragments spanning the CDR3 region. Sequencing of the amplicons was done on the Illumina HiSeq platform. As for how the authors treated the data: PCR bias was computationally corrected using synthetic template baselines, reads within Hamming distance 2 were collapsed, and singletons that could not be merged were discarded. Reads were aligned against IMGT so that V, D and J genes, CDR3 length and insertions or deletions at six rearrangement sites could be assigned. Within each subset, clonotype counts were normalized to sorted cell number, and only after that were true diversity and Gini coefficients computed with the tcR R package. The overlap coefficient, calculated on TCRB nucleotide sequences, was used to measure repertoire sharing. The source is immuneACCESS, and TCRdb retained only in-frame sequences with V and J called. Part of the clones is not carried over; for the studies checked, unresolved V genes explain less than half of this, and the remainder is unexplained. That table supplies the V and J calls and clone size; D and trimming were determined from the DNA. The sample table lists a few hundred thousand clones, 9.6% of them with a count of one. The ten biggest clones cover about 0.6% of the sample.

CDR1 and CDR2 are read off the germline V gene as SGHTA and FQGNSA. V and J lose 6 bases and 0 bases, and a span of 11 bases separates them. From the cysteine through the phenylalanine, the CDR3 covers 14 amino acids. Solely the CDR3 DNA is kept, with 42 bases framed from the first base. This clone turned up a few times. Its binding antigen is unknown. Per-base qualities were not stored, and no clone one base away is much larger. A single peripheral blood draw of roughly 0.11 L on average was collected from each donor into heparinised tubes. A BD FACSAria II was used to sort naive, central memory, regulatory and stem cell-like memory CD4+ T cells with a panel that included CD45RO, CCR7, CD25, CD127, CD95 and CD27. All sorted populations exceeded 95% purity. Right away, PBMCs were isolated by Lymphoprep density gradient centrifugation and were stained directly, with no culture step. To minimize batch effects, samples were stained and sorted in pairs, one healthy donor with one patient per experiment.

The sequencing input was central memory CD4+ T cells from blood. The TCR originated in a man in his thirties or forties with type 1 diabetes. Rearrangement joined TRBV7-2 to TRBJ1-2, and the D gene may be TRBD1, 5 bases matching. The DNA reads as follows: TGTGCCAGCAGTCAGGGTGGCACTAACTATGGCTACACCTTC. Translated, it gives CASSQGGTNYGYTF.